These 10 T cell receptor beta chains came from one sample sequenced in a study of blood T cells in healthy people across ages (dated by TCRdb to the mid-2010s). Receptor amplification or capture employed 5' RACE. The sequencer listed for this sample is Illumina HiSeq 2500. A second PCR of about 7 to 12 cycles was run with a J-beta primer mix and a sample-barcoded 5' primer. TCRdb ran its own pipeline on the public reads, namely fastp trimming at Q25 and MiXCR clone calling, and kept in-frame beta chains. CDR3 protein duplicates are merged, each entry listing the most common genes and DNA. The sample records about 1,800,000 distinct CDR3 sequences, roughly 27% of which are singletons. The ten largest make up 6.5% to 8.5% of the sample. Sample: blood. Source of these receptors: a woman aged 30 to 39 in good health.

Note on this clonotype: This sequence may be a read error, since a much larger clone differs from it by one base. The chain links TRBV12-3 or TRBV12-4 to TRBJ2-1, with a weak D call TRBD2 (5 bases). Trimming stripped 6 bases from V and 5 bases from J, with 14 bases between. The CDR3 runs to 14 residues. The CDR3 DNA sequence: TGTGCCAGCAGGTTCGGACTCACTAACAATGAGCAGTTCTTC. This gives the protein CASRFGLTNNEQFF.

V and J are TRBV9 and TRBJ2-7, with TRBD1 matching over 9 bases. Germline values: CDR1 SGDLS, CDR2 YYNGEE. The length of the CDR3 is 15 residues. With 3 bases clipped from V and 2 bases from J, the junction kept 6 bases outside the gene matches. The CDR3 region has the DNA TGTGCCAGCAGCGCTACCGGGACAGGGCCCTACGAGCAGTACTTC. This encodes CASSATGTGPYEQYF. The full variable domain, its missing parts supplied by reference TRBV9 and TRBJ2-7, is DSGVTQTPKHLITATGQRVTLRCSPRSGDLSVYWYQQSLDQGLQFLIQYYNGEERAKGNILERFSAQQFPDLHSELNLSSLELGDSALYFCASSATGTGPYEQYFGPGTRLTVT.

This chain joins TRBV6-2 or TRBV6-3 and TRBJ1-5; the D is unclear. The CDR3 spans 17 residues. Germline V gene data show CDR1 as MNHEY and CDR2 as SVGEGT. Trimming cost V 2 bases and J 1 base, with 15 bases left between them. The DNA for the CDR3 is TGTGCCAGCAGTTACCCTCGGAGTGGTCGCAGCAATCAGCCCCAGCATTTT. This codes for CASSYPRSGRSNQPQHF.

The V and J genes are TRBV3-1 and TRBJ2-1; 11 bases are shared with TRBD2. The CDR3 runs to 17 residues. Per the germline V gene, CDR1 is LGHDT and CDR2 is YNNKEL (reference sequence). V gave up 4 bases and J gave up 5 bases; unmatched junction bases: 10. The CDR3 DNA is TGTGCCAGCAGCCCACACCCGGGACTAGCGGATAACAATGAGCAGTTCTTC. Protein: CASSPHPGLADNNEQFF.

CDR3 DNA: TGTGCCAGCAGTCTCTCCACCCAGGGAGATGGCTACACCTTC. The encoded protein is CASSLSTQGDGYTF. The chain couples TRBV28 to TRBJ1-2, with D tentatively TRBD1 (5 bases). Trimming stripped 5 bases from V and 6 bases from J, with 16 bases between. The CDR3 sequence is 14 residues long. Germline values: CDR1 MDHEN, CDR2 SYDVKM.

This clonotype has a handful of counts. A clone one base away is much larger, so this may be a read error. The chain carries TRBV12-3 or TRBV12-4 and TRBJ2-3; a possible D gene is TRBD1 (6 bases). This CDR3 is built from 11 residues. Between the trimmed V and J ends, which lost 4 bases and 8 bases, there was a span of 7 bases. The CDR3 loop reads CASSYRVTQYF. The CDR3 DNA reads as TGTGCCAGCAGTTACAGGGTTACGCAGTATTTT.

The chain combines TRBV20-1 with TRBJ2-3, with 13 bases fitting TRBD2. The V gene end was trimmed by 2 bases and the J gene end by 4 bases; junction bases not matched to a gene: 6. This CDR3 has 16 amino acids. The germline V gene has CDR1 DFQATT and CDR2 SNEGSKA (reference sequence). The CDR3 sequence is CSARPSGLAGSDTQYF. CDR3 bases: TGCAGTGCTAGACCATCGGGACTAGCGGGATCAGATACGCAGTATTTT.

J is TRBJ2-5 and V is TRBV11-2, with TRBD2 matching over 10 bases. J was trimmed by 11 bases and V by 2 bases; bases with no gene match: 11. Germline values: CDR1 SGHAT, CDR2 FQNNGV. CDR3 length: 15 amino acids. The DNA of the CDR3 is TGTGCCAGCAGCTTATTGCTAGCGGGGGCGGATGAGCAGTACTTC. Translated: CASSLLLAGADEQYF.

Remarks on this clonotype: A much more abundant neighbour one base away suggests this may be a read error. This sequence joins TRBV7-3 and TRBJ2-1; 16 bases match TRBD2. Germline-derived CDR1 and CDR2 are SGHTA and FQGTGA. This CDR3 is built from 18 residues. The CDR3 spells CASSPGLAGGPSHNEQFF. CDR3 DNA sequence: TGTGCCAGCAGCCCGGGACTAGCGGGGGGGCCCTCCCACAATGAGCAGTTCTTC. Together with reference TRBV7-3 and TRBJ2-1, the CDR3 gives the full variable domain: GAGVSQTPSNKVTEKGKYVELRCDPISGHTALYWYRQSLGQGPEFLIYFQGTGAADDSGLPNDRFFAVRPEGSVSTLKIQRTERGDSAVYLCASSPGLAGGPSHNEQFFGPGTRLTVL.

The CDR3 DNA is TGTGCCAGCAGGGGTGGGACAGACCTTTCGCCCCTCCACTTT. It yields the protein CASRGGTDLSPLHF. This chain joins TRBV2 and TRBJ1-6, with 7 bases lining up with TRBD1. The CDR3 spans 14 residues. CDR1 and CDR2 (germline): SNHLY, FYNNEI. J was trimmed by 13 bases and V by 6 bases; bases with no gene match: 12. Full variable domain (rest looked up from reference TRBV2 and TRBJ1-6): EPEVTQTPSHQVTQMGQEVILRCVPISNHLYFYWYRQILGQKVEFLVSFYNNEISEKSEIFDDQFSVERPDGSNFTLKIRSTKLEDSAMYFCASRGGTDLSPLHFGNGTRLTVT.